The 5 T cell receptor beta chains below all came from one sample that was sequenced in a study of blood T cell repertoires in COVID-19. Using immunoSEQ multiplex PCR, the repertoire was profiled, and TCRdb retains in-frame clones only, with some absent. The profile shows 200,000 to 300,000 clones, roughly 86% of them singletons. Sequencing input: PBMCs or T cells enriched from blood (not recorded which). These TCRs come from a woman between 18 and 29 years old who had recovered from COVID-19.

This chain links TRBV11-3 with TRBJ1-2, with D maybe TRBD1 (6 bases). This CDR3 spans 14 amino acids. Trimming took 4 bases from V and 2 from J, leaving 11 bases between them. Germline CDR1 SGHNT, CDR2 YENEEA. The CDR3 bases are TGTGCCAGCAGCTGGAACAGGGTAAACTATGGCTACACCTTC. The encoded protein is CASSWNRVNYGYTF.

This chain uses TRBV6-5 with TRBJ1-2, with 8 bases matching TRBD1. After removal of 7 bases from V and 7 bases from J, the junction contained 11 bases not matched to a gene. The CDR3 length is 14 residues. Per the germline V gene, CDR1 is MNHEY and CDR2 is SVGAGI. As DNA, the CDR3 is TGTGCCAGCACCAGGACAGGGTTTCGATCTGGCTACACCTTC. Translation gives CASTRTGFRSGYTF.

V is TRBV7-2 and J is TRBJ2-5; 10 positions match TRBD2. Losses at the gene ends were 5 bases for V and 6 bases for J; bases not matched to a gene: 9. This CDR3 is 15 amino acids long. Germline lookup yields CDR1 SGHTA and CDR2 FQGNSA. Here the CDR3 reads CASSQSGGAVKTQYF. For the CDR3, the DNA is TGTGCCAGCAGCCAGAGCGGGGGGGCGGTAAAGACCCAGTACTTC.

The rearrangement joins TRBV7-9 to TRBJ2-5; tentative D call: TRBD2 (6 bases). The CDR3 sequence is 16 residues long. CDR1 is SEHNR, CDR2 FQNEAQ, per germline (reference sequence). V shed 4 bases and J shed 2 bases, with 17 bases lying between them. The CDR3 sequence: CASSSNLGLEQETQYF. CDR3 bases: TGTGCCAGCAGCTCCAACCTGGGACTGGAACAAGAGACCCAGTACTTC.

The CDR3 sequence: CASSLALGMFGTDNYGYTF. For the CDR3, the DNA is TGTGCCAGCAGCTTAGCTTTGGGGATGTTTGGGACAGATAACTATGGCTACACCTTC. This chain joins TRBV7-2 and TRBJ1-2; 7 nucleotides agree with TRBD1. The CDR3 is made up of 19 amino acids. J was trimmed by 1 base and V by 0 bases; bases with no gene match: 14. Germline V gives CDR1 SGHTA, CDR2 FQGNSA.